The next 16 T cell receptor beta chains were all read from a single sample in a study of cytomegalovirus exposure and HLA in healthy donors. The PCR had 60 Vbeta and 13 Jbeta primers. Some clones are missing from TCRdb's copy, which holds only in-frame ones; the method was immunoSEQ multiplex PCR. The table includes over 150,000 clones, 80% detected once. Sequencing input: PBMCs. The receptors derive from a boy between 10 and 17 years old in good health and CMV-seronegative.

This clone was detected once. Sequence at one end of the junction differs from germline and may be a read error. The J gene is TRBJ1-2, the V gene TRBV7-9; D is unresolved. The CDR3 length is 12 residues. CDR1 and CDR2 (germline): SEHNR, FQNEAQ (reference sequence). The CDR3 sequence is CSSSFEGFGYTF. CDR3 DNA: TGTTCCAGCAGCTTTGAGGGATTTGGCTACACCTTC.

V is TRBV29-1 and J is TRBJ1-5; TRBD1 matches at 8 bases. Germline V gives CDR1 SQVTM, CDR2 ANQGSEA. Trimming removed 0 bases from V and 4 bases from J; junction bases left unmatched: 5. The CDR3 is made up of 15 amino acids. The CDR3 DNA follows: TGCAGCGTTGAAGATGGACAGGGCCTAAATCAGCCCCAGCATTTT. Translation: CSVEDGQGLNQPQHF.

The CDR3, as DNA: TGTGCCAGCAGTCCATACACTAGCGGGGTCCACAATGAGCAGTTCTTC. Its translation: CASSPYTSGVHNEQFF. This chain links TRBV7-6 with TRBJ2-1; 10 bases are shared with TRBD2. The V gene end was trimmed by 6 bases and the J gene end by 5 bases; junction bases not matched to a gene: 10. Germline lookup yields CDR1 SGHVS and CDR2 FNYEAQ. The CDR3 extends over 16 amino acids.

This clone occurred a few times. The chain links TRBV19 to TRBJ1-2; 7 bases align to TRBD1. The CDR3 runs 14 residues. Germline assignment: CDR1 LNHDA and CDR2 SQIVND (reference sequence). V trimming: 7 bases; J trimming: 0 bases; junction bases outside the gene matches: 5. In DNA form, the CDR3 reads TGTGCCAGTAATCGACAGGGATCTAACTATGGCTACACCTTC. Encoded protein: CASNRQGSNYGYTF.

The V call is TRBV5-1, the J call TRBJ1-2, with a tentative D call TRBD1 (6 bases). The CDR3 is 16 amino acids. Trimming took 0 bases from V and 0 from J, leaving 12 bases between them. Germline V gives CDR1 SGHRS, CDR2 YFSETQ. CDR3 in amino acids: CASSLASGTTNYGYTF. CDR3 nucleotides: TGCGCCAGCAGCTTGGCTAGCGGGACAACTAACTATGGCTACACCTTC.

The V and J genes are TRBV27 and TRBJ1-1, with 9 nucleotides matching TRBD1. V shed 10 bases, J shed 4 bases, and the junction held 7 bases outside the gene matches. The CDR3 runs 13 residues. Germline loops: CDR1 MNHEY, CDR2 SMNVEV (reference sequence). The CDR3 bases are TGTGCCACTGTGGACAGGGGAGGCACTGAAGCTTTCTTT. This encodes CATVDRGGTEAFF.

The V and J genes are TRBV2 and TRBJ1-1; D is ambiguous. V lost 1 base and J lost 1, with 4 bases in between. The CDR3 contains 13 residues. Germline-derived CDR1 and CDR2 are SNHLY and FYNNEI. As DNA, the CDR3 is TGTGCCAGCAGTGAAGTCTGGAACACTGAAGCTTTCTTT. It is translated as CASSEVWNTEAFF.

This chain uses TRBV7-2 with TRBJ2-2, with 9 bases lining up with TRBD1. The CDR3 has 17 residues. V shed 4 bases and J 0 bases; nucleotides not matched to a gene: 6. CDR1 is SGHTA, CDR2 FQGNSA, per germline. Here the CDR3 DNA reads TGTGCCAGCAGCTGGCCGGGACAGGGTCCGAACACCGGGGAGCTGTTTTTT. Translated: CASSWPGQGPNTGELFF.

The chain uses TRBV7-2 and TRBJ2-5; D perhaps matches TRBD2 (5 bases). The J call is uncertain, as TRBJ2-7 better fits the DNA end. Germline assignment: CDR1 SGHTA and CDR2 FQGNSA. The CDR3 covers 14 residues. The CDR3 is CASSPDYSEYEQYF. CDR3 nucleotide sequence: TGTGCCAGCAGCCCCGACTATTCGGAATACGAGCAGTACTTC.

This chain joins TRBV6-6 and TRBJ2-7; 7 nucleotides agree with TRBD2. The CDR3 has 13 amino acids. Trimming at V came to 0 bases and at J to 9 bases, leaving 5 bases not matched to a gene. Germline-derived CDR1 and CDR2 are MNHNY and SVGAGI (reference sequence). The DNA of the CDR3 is TGTGCCAGCAGTTACTCGGAACGGGAGGTGCAGTACTTC. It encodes CASSYSEREVQYF.

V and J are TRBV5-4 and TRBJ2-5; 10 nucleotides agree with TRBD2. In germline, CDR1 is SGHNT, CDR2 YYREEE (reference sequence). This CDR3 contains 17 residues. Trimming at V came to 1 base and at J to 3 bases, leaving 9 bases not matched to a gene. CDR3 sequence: CASSLIASGGSKETQYF. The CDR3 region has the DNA TGTGCCAGCAGCTTGATTGCTAGCGGGGGATCCAAAGAGACCCAGTACTTC.

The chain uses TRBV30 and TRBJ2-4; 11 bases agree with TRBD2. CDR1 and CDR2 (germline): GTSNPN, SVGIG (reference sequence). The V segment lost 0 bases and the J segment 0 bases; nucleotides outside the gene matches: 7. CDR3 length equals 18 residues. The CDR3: CAWSVGLAGGLAKNIQYF. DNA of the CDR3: TGTGCCTGGAGTGTAGGTCTAGCGGGGGGCCTAGCCAAAAACATTCAGTACTTC.

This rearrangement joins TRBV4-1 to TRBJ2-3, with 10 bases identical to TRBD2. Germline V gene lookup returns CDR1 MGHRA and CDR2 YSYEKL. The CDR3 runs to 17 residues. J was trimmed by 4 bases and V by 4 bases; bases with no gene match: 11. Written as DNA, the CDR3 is TGCGCCAGCAGCCCCCACGCAGGGACTAGCGAGGCAGATACGCAGTATTTT. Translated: CASSPHAGTSEADTQYF.

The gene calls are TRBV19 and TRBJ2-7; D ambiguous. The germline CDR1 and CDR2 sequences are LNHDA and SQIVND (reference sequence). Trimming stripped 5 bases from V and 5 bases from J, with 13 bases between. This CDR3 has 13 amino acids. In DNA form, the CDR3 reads TGTGCCAGTAGTTCGCAATACGAGAACGAGCAGTACTTC. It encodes CASSSQYENEQYF. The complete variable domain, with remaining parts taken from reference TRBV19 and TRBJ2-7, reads DGGITQSPKYLFRKEGQNVTLSCEQNLNHDAMYWYRQDPGQGLRLIYYSQIVNDFQKGDIAEGYSVSREKKESFPLTVTSAQKNPTAFYLCASSSQYENEQYFGPGTRLTVT.

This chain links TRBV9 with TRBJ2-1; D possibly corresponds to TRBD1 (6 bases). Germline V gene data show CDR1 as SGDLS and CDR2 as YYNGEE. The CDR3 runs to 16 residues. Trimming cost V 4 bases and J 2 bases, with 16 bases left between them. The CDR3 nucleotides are TGTGCCAGCAGCCCAACAGGGACAACCCCCTACAATGAGCAGTTCTTC. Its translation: CASSPTGTTPYNEQFF.

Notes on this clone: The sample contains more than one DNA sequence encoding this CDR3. The DNA of the CDR3 is TGTGCCAGCAGCTTAGTTGGTGCTACTTTTGACGAGCAGTACTTC. It specifies CASSLVGATFDEQYF. J is TRBJ2-7 and V is TRBV7-9; no reliable D call. Trimming cost V 1 base and J 5 bases, with 15 bases left between them. Germline V CDR1 and CDR2: SEHNR, FQNEAQ (reference sequence). The CDR3 contains 15 residues.